There are a few counts of the clone carrying this T cell receptor (beta chain). The sample belongs to a study of blood T cell repertoires in COVID-19. Study background: COVID-19 samples collected from the United States, Italy and Spain covered acute and convalescent phases. The cDNA or gDNA used as material had been derived from T cells, B-cell-depleted T cells, or PBMCs.

Per the study methods: Reference gene primer amplification gave nucleated cell count estimates. Some clones are missing from TCRdb's copy, which holds only in-frame ones; the method was immunoSEQ multiplex PCR. V and J calls and clone size come straight from that table; D and trimming were deduced from the DNA. The data contain approximately 250,000 clones, 75% to 90% of them singletons. In germline, CDR1 is GTSNPN, CDR2 SVGIG (reference sequence). Trimming took 2 bases from V and 2 from J, leaving 10 bases between them. The CDR3 consists of 14 residues. Sequencing was carried out using peripheral blood. This TCR was recovered from a man aged 30 to 45 with active or convalescent COVID-19. The gene calls are TRBV30 and TRBJ2-1; perhaps TRBD1 as D (6 bases). CDR3 sequence: CAWSKGEPYNEQFF. CDR3 bases: TGTGCCTGGAGTAAGGGGGAGCCCTACAATGAGCAGTTCTTC.